This is a list of T cell receptor beta chains from one sample in a study of patients and donors after allogeneic stem cell transplantation. TCRdb re-analysed the RT-PCR reads in MiXCR, keeping a single row per CDR3 protein. The profile shows approximately 200,000 distinct CDR3 sequences, about 14% of them singletons. Sequenced input: blood, either unsorted or a sorted T cell fraction (not recorded which). The receptor source for this set is a human donor who was either an allogeneic HSCT recipient or a stem cell or donor lymphocyte infusion donor (not recorded which). It is not recorded whose cells these are; they may come from a transplant donor. Each CDR3 is given with its conserved first and last residue. The order of the fields is V gene, clone size, D gene, J gene, CDR3 protein, CDR3 DNA. A D gene is named only where the DNA matches it firmly. Size values are once, few and many counts, or a class for expanded clones, and some rows have none.

TRBV6-1	few	TRBD1	TRBJ2-1	CASSPGQQTLNEQFF	TGTGCCAGCAGTCCGGGACAGCAGACTCTCAATGAGCAGTTCTTC
TRBV4-2	NA	NA	TRBJ1-1	CASSREQQLNTEAFF	TGTGCCAGCAGCCGAGAACAGCAACTGAACACTGAAGCTTTCTTT
TRBV7-6	many	NA	TRBJ2-1	CASSLVLAEQFF	TGTGCCAGCAGCTTAGTGTTGGCTGAGCAGTTCTTC
TRBV7-3	NA	TRBD1	TRBJ2-1	CASSLFGTGSYNEQFF	TGTGCCAGCAGCTTATTTGGGACAGGGTCCTACAATGAGCAGTTCTTC
TRBV7-9	NA	NA	TRBJ1-1	CASSLVANTEAFF	TGTGCCAGCAGCTTAGTCGCCAACACTGAAGCTTTCTTT
TRBV7-2	many	TRBD1	TRBJ2-1	CASSVRQGNNEQFF	TGTGCCAGCAGCGTCCGACAGGGAAACAATGAGCAGTTCTTC
TRBV6-2/TRBV6-3	many	NA	TRBJ2-3	CASSPRPTDTQYF	TGTGCCAGCAGTCCGAGACCAACAGATACGCAGTATTTT
TRBV3-1	NA	NA	TRBJ1-2	CASSHGYGRTSYGYTF	TGTGCCAGCAGCCACGGTTACGGACGGACATCCTATGGCTACACCTTC
TRBV20-1	NA	NA	TRBJ1-1	CSARDLRTEKGTEAFF	TGCAGTGCTAGAGATCTTAGGACAGAGAAAGGCACTGAAGCTTTCTTT
TRBV6-2/TRBV6-3	few	TRBD2	TRBJ2-3	CASSTSGSLTDTQYF	TGTGCCAGCAGTACTAGCGGGAGTCTCACAGATACGCAGTATTTT
TRBV6-5	NA	NA	TRBJ1-2	CASSYRQTMAGSGGGYTF	TGTGCCAGCAGTTACCGGCAGACTATGGCTGGTTCGGGGGGTGGCTACACCTTC
TRBV11-2	NA	TRBD2	TRBJ2-6	CASSTPGLAGGPGANVLTF	TGTGCCAGCAGCACACCGGGACTAGCGGGGGGGCCTGGGGCCAACGTCCTGACTTTC
TRBV20-1	NA	TRBD2	TRBJ2-1	CSARGGGWSYNEQFF	TGCAGTGCTAGAGGGGGGGGATGGTCCTACAATGAGCAGTTCTTC
TRBV5-1	few	TRBD1	TRBJ2-3	CASSLQTGGQDTQYF	TGCGCCAGCAGCTTGCAGACAGGGGGCCAAGATACGCAGTATTTT
TRBV28	few	TRBD2	TRBJ2-5	CASSTQTSGSETQYF	TGTGCCAGCAGTACACAGACTAGCGGGAGTGAGACCCAGTACTTC
TRBV19	NA	NA	TRBJ2-1	CASKGGPYNEQFF	TGTGCCAGTAAGGGGGGCCCGTACAATGAGCAGTTCTTC
TRBV7-9	few	TRBD1	TRBJ1-4	CASSSTGGVGEKLFF	TGTGCCAGCAGCTCAACAGGGGGCGTCGGTGAAAAACTGTTTTTT
TRBV20-1	once	TRBD1	TRBJ1-6	CSASPGTGNNSPLHF	TGCAGTGCCTCCCCCGGGACAGGGAATAATTCACCCCTCCACTTT
TRBV2	NA	NA	TRBJ2-7	CASRPTSYEQYF	TGTGCCAGCAGACCCACTTCCTACGAGCAGTACTTC
TRBV20-1	NA	TRBD2	TRBJ2-5	CSARLAVLQETQYF	TGCAGTGCTAGACTAGCGGTATTACAAGAGACCCAGTACTTC
TRBV18	few	NA	TRBJ2-1	CASSPKQVNYNEQFF	TGTGCCAGCTCCCCCAAACAGGTTAACTACAATGAGCAGTTCTTC
TRBV6-2/TRBV6-3	few	NA	TRBJ2-1	CASTPRGGKLGSYNEQFF	TGTGCCAGCACCCCGAGAGGCGGAAAACTTGGCTCCTACAATGAGCAGTTCTTC
TRBV30	NA	TRBD1	TRBJ2-7	CAWNRDSSYEQYF	TGTGCCTGGAACCGGGACAGCTCCTACGAGCAGTACTTC
TRBV3-1	NA	TRBD1	TRBJ2-7	CASSRDRGREQYF	TGTGCCAGCAGCCGGGACAGGGGGCGCGAGCAGTACTTC
TRBV5-1	NA	TRBD2	TRBJ2-2	CASSHRSSGGASNTGELFF	TGCGCCAGCAGTCACCGGAGTAGCGGGGGTGCCTCGAACACCGGGGAGCTGTTTTTT
TRBV7-3	NA	NA	TRBJ2-2	CASSLKMAGSGELFF	TGTGCCAGCAGCTTAAAGATGGCGGGTTCCGGGGAGCTGTTTTTT
TRBV7-2	NA	NA	TRBJ2-7	CASSPRRAGEQYF	TGTGCCAGCAGCCCTAGGAGGGCTGGCGAGCAGTACTTC
TRBV6-1	many	NA	TRBJ2-1	CASSPSPTYNEQFF	TGTGCCAGCAGCCCCTCACCAACCTACAATGAGCAGTTCTTC
TRBV27	few	NA	TRBJ2-3	CASSKTGLTDTQYF	TGTGCCAGCAGTAAAACGGGACTCACAGATACGCAGTATTTT
TRBV10-3	few	NA	TRBJ2-1	CAPDEQFF	TGTGCCCCGGATGAGCAGTTCTTC
TRBV4-2	few	NA	TRBJ2-3	CASSQTDSTTQYF	TGTGCCAGCAGCCAAACCGACTCAACGACGCAGTATTTT
TRBV14	many	TRBD2	TRBJ2-7	CASSRRLAGGYEQYF	TGTGCCAGCAGCCGCCGACTAGCGGGGGGCTACGAGCAGTACTTC
TRBV2	many	TRBD1	TRBJ2-3	CASGRQGSPPDTQYF	TGTGCCAGCGGTAGACAGGGGAGCCCCCCAGATACGCAGTATTTT
TRBV30	NA	NA	TRBJ2-6	CAWSLIGGANVLTF	TGTGCCTGGAGTCTCATCGGGGGGGCCAACGTCCTGACTTTC
TRBV3-1	many	NA	TRBJ2-5	CASSQDLYGGETQYF	TGTGCCAGCAGCCAAGATCTGTACGGGGGTGAGACCCAGTACTTC
TRBV29-1	few	NA	TRBJ2-3	CSVGGSTDTQYF	TGCAGCGTCGGTGGGTCCACAGATACGCAGTATTTT
TRBV21-1	NA	NA	TRBJ2-7	CASSKKCEAGEQYF	TGTGCCAGCAGCAAAAAGTGTGAGGCGGGCGAGCAGTACTTC
TRBV6-1	many	NA	TRBJ1-5	CASSTGTLNQPQHF	TGTGCCAGCAGCACCGGGACACTGAATCAGCCCCAGCATTTT
TRBV5-1	few	TRBD1	TRBJ1-4	CASSKGALGTNEKLFF	TGCGCCAGCAGCAAGGGGGCTCTAGGAACTAATGAAAAACTGTTTTTT